This T cell receptor beta chain was sequenced for a study of T cell responses to AZD1222 COVID-19 vaccine. Findings of the study overall: There were vaccine-associated CD4 TCRs across spike, dominant at 160-218 and 743-854. Donors skewed white British and female; clonal diversity was possibly underestimated. No day 14 peak samples; only post-peak repertoires were characterized. Spike-specific TCR breadth rose after two AZD1222 doses, and depth rose as well.

Clones were sequenced by immunoSEQ multiplex PCR, and TCRdb holds only the in-frame ones, with some missing. The data contain 130,000 to 150,000 clones, roughly four fifths of them singletons. Trimming cost V 7 bases and J 5 bases; bases outside gene matches: 6. The CDR3 has 13 residues. Germline V gene lookup returns CDR1 MNHEY and CDR2 SVGAGI. In the case of this clone: As yet, its antigen is unknown.

This specimen was peripheral blood, taken on day 0 of MenACWY control vaccination. The chain links TRBV6-5 to TRBJ2-3; 7 nucleotides match TRBD1. This receptor was taken from an adult in good health. The CDR3 loop reads CASTQGTRDTQYF. CDR3 nucleotide sequence: TGTGCCAGCACACAGGGGACGCGAGATACGCAGTATTTT.